This T cell receptor beta chain was identified during a study of T-cell memory formation after mild COVID-19. For the study at large: In these data, TCR clusters were largely donor specific.

CDR1 SNHLY and CDR2 FYNNEI come from the germline V gene. CDR3 size: 12 residues. V was shortened by 5 bases and J by 5 bases, with 9 bases between the two germline ends. MiXCR was run by TCRdb on the 5' RACE reads, yielding one entry per CDR3 protein. The repertoire includes 350,000 or so distinct CDR3 sequences, about 21% of them detected once, and approximately 13% sits in the top ten. The chain uses TRBV2 and TRBJ2-5, with D possibly TRBD1 on 6 matching bases. The sequenced sample was PBMCs or a T cell subset sorted from them (not recorded which). The receptor comes from an adult woman who had mild COVID-19 (a few samples of this study predate the infection). Cell type and time point are not known. The CDR3 DNA reads as TGTGCCAGCAGTCGGACAGCGGAGACCCAGTACTTC. This encodes CASSRTAETQYF.